A single sample gave rise to the 10 T cell receptor beta chains below, sequenced in a study of cytomegalovirus exposure and HLA in healthy donors. PCR was performed using 60 Vbeta and 13 Jbeta primers. Here immunoSEQ multiplex PCR was the method, and the copy in TCRdb shows in-frame clones only, minus some. This table has fewer than 250,000 clones, about 80% appearing once. Sequenced sample: PBMCs. Receptors were obtained from a woman in her forties or fifties in good health and CMV-seropositive.

This clone was seen only a few times. The rearrangement uses TRBV6-6 and TRBJ1-1; D is unresolved. Between the trimmed V and J ends, which lost 9 bases and 9 bases, there was a span of 14 bases. In germline, CDR1 is MNHNY, CDR2 SVGAGI (reference sequence). The CDR3 totals 11 residues. The chain's CDR3 is CASGLDYQAFF. DNA of the CDR3: TGTGCCAGTGGATTAGACTATCAAGCTTTCTTT.

This clone came up a few times. This chain joins TRBV4-3 and TRBJ2-7; the D is unclear. Trimming stripped 0 bases from V and 2 bases from J, with 11 bases between. This CDR3 is built from 15 residues. Germline CDR1 and CDR2: LGHNA and YSLEER. CDR3 amino acids: CASSQEMARTYEQYF. Here the CDR3 DNA reads TGCGCCAGCAGCCAAGAGATGGCCCGTACCTACGAGCAGTACTTC.

The chain links TRBV2 to TRBJ2-5, with 10 bases identical to TRBD1. V lost 6 bases and J lost 7; bases outside the gene matches: 8. The CDR3 consists of 14 residues. The germline CDR1 and CDR2 sequences are SNHLY and FYNNEI. CDR3 in amino acids: CASRAGTGARTQYF. CDR3 DNA sequence: TGTGCCAGCAGGGCCGGGACAGGGGCTAGGACCCAGTACTTC. Full variable domain (remainder filled in from reference TRBV2 and TRBJ2-5): EPEVTQTPSHQVTQMGQEVILRCVPISNHLYFYWYRQILGQKVEFLVSFYNNEISEKSEIFDDQFSVERPDGSNFTLKIRSTKLEDSAMYFCASRAGTGARTQYFGPGTRLLVL.

The chain employs TRBV2 and TRBJ1-5; the D gene is possibly TRBD1 (5 bases). Germline-derived CDR1 and CDR2 are SNHLY and FYNNEI. V lost 4 bases, J lost 7 bases, and 11 bases lay in between. The CDR3 consists of 13 residues. The CDR3 DNA reads as TGTGCCAGCAGTGCTGGGGGGACGCAGCCCCAGCATTTT. Amino acid sequence: CASSAGGTQPQHF.

In this sample, this clone turned up once. V and J are TRBV19 and TRBJ1-2; 8 bases map to TRBD1. CDR3 length: 17 residues. V trimming: 3 bases; J trimming: 8 bases; junction bases outside the gene matches: 17. Germline V gives CDR1 LNHDA, CDR2 SQIVND (reference sequence). DNA for the CDR3: TGTGCCAGTAGTATCGGGGGACAGGCTCCCCCACTGAGAGGCTACACCTTC. Amino acids: CASSIGGQAPPLRGYTF.

The chain carries TRBV9 and TRBJ2-3, with TRBD1 matching over 9 bases. The V gene end was trimmed by 4 bases and the J gene end by 2 bases; junction bases not matched to a gene: 8. This CDR3 spans 16 amino acids. Germline V gives CDR1 SGDLS, CDR2 YYNGEE. The CDR3 loop is CASSQTGGLDTDTQYF. The CDR3 nucleotides are TGTGCCAGCAGCCAGACAGGGGGTTTGGACACAGATACGCAGTATTTT.

In DNA, the CDR3 is TGCGCCAGCAGCTTGGGACGGGACAGGGTTTCCAATGAGCAGTTCTTC. Its translation is CASSLGRDRVSNEQFF. This chain links TRBV5-1 with TRBJ2-1; the match to TRBD1 covers 9 bases. The CDR3 sequence is 16 residues long. The germline CDR1 and CDR2 sequences are SGHRS and YFSETQ. The junction had 7 bases not matched to a gene; V was cut back by 0 bases and J by 6 bases.

Only a few counts were recorded for this clone. The chain links TRBV30 to TRBJ2-3; 7 positions match TRBD2. V lost 0 bases, J lost 2 bases, and 5 bases stayed unmatched. Looked up from germline, CDR1 is GTSNPN and CDR2 is SVGIG (reference sequence). The CDR3 has 15 residues. The CDR3 region is CAWSVGGGVTDTQYF. DNA for the CDR3: TGTGCCTGGAGTGTTGGCGGGGGAGTCACAGATACGCAGTATTTT.

This chain joins TRBV19 and TRBJ2-2; D unresolved. From germline, CDR1 is LNHDA and CDR2 SQIVND (reference sequence). V was cut by 5 bases and J by 2 bases, with 9 bases left in between. CDR3 length: 14 residues. The CDR3 protein is CASSVQTNTGELFF. Written as DNA, the CDR3 is TGTGCCAGTAGTGTACAGACAAACACCGGGGAGCTGTTTTTT. The full variable domain, completed using reference TRBV19 and TRBJ2-2, is DGGITQSPKYLFRKEGQNVTLSCEQNLNHDAMYWYRQDPGQGLRLIYYSQIVNDFQKGDIAEGYSVSREKKESFPLTVTSAQKNPTAFYLCASSVQTNTGELFFGEGSRLTVL.

The chain employs TRBV18 and TRBJ2-1; TRBD2 aligns across 7 bases. Per the germline V gene, CDR1 is KGHSH and CDR2 is LQKENI. The CDR3 length is 16 residues. The V segment lost 4 bases and the J segment 8 bases; nucleotides outside the gene matches: 14. The CDR3 sequence: CASSLLKLARAHEQFF. In DNA, the CDR3 is TGTGCCAGCTCACTCCTTAAACTAGCGAGGGCCCATGAGCAGTTCTTC.